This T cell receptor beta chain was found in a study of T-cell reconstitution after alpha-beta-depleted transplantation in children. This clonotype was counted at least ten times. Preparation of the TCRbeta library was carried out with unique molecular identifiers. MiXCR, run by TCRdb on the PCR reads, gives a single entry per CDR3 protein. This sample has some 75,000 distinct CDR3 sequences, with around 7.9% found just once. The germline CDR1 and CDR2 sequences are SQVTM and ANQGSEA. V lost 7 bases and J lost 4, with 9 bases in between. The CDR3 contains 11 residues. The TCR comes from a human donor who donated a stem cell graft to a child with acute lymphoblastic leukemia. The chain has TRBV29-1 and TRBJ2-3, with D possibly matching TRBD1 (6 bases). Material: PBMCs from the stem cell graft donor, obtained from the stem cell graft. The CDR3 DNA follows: TGCAGCGGGGGGCAGGCAGATACGCAGTATTTT. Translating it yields CSGGQADTQYF.